This T cell receptor beta chain is from a study of blood T cell repertoires in COVID-19 (dated by TCRdb to about 2020). In the study overall: Collaborator samples came from the United States, Italy and Spain and covered acute and convalescent phases of COVID-19. The prospective study material was composed of cDNA or gDNA derived from T cells, B-cell-depleted T cells, or PBMCs. The dataset comprised deeply sampled blood TCRbeta repertoires from subjects exposed to, actively infected with, or recovered from COVID-19. HLA class I and class II types, where available, came from metadata supplied by the sample provider rather than from assay-based typing. The samples were drawn from the first 160 participants of the ongoing ImmuneRACE study and from 1,254 subjects provided by 6 global collaborators. The repertoires were made available in a free public database intended to serve as a resource for research on the immune response to SARS-CoV-2. Sample metadata almost always included a de-identified subject ID, COVID-19 status, age in years and sex. Overall study results and their limits: The quantity of clinical and demographic metadata differed by source and by participant and was supplied without curation.

The CDR3, cysteine through phenylalanine, is 18 amino acids long. Only the CDR3 part of the read is kept: 54 bases, read in frame from the first base. As encoded in the germline V gene (reference sequence), CDR1 is MNHNY while CDR2 is SVGAGI. V is pruned by 5 bases and J by 0 bases, leaving 11 bases of the junction without a gene match. Concerning this clone: Which antigen it targets is not known. No clone much larger than this one lies a single base away; base qualities are absent.

Collaborating institutions collected whole blood in K2EDTA tubes following their own protocols. For TCRbeta analysis, collaborators shipped samples in one of three forms: frozen whole blood, isolated PBMCs, or DNA extracted from either of those sample types. The immunoSEQ Assay, a bias-controlled multiplex PCR, was used to amplify TCRbeta CDR3 regions from genomic DNA. Per the original workflow: Nucleated cell counts per sample were estimated from amplification of reference gene primers within the assay. To quantify the absolute abundance of each unique TCRbeta CDR3 rearrangement, sequence reads were collapsed and filtered. For each sample, productive Simpson clonality was calculated by taking the square root of Simpson's diversity index across productive rearrangements. As stored in TCRdb, this immuneACCESS dataset retains in-frame rearrangements with V and J assigned. A fraction of the clones does not appear; measured against another copy, unresolved V genes explain less than half of the discrepancy, and the remainder lacks a known reason. V and J calls and clone size come straight from that table; D and trimming were deduced from the DNA. For this sample the table gives about 230,000 clones, of which approximately 87% were detected only once. The ten largest clones capture under 3% of the sample.

Input material: peripheral blood. This receptor was identified in a woman between 65 and 79 years old with active or convalescent COVID-19. The rearranged segments are TRBV6-6 and TRBJ1-5; 9 bases in the junction line up with TRBD1. DNA sequence: TGTGCCAGCAGTCTTCCGGGACAGGGATTTGATAGCAATCAGCCCCAGCATTTT. Its coded protein is CASSLPGQGFDSNQPQHF.